A selection of T cell receptor beta chains follows, all from one sample in a study of shared clonotypes between healthy human individuals. Here immunoSEQ multiplex PCR was the method, and the copy in TCRdb shows in-frame clones only, minus some. The table lists around 2.1 million clones, 85% to 95% of them singletons. The sequenced sample consisted of naive CD8+ T cells from PBMCs. All receptors come from a man younger than 35 in good health. Some clones in this sample may be carry-over from other donors' samples. Each CDR3 is given with its conserved first and last residue.

cdr3_length v_call cdr3_aa
11 TRBV29-1 CSVHSGNTIYF
13 TRBV4-3 CASSRGAGNTQYF
14 TRBV29-1 CSVEGTVQNTEAFF
12 TRBV28 CASSYMGYEQYF
14 TRBV5-6 CASSGGLALREQYF
13 TRBV6-5 CASSVRGPDTQYF
12 TRBV7-9 CASRQGNTEAFF
15 TRBV7-2 CASSQGTLSNQPQHF
15 TRBV7-9 CASSLAPSGSDEQFF
16 TRBV4-1 CASSQRTLAGEGEQYF
14 TRBV7-8 CASSLTGITGELFF
16 TRBV11-2 CASSLVAWASSYEQYF
17 TRBV7-2 CASSLSDSLRRNQPQHF
14 TRBV9 CASSGVSSLGEAFF
14 TRBV4-1 CASSQVNGGFEQYF
14 TRBV15 CATSGSREAYEQYF
17 TRBV25-1 CASSPGLAGLIQETQYF
14 TRBV7-8 CASSPLPPGNEQYF
19 TRBV29-1 CSVEEGALLAPRSYNEQFF
17 TRBV18 CASSPRDRTFIPYEQYF
15 TRBV6-6 CATTVTPGLHYEQYF
15 TRBV2 CASSFSGGNNEKLFF
16 TRBV7-9 CASSWSLADPAYEQYF
11 TRBV29-1 CSVERQREAFF
15 TRBV27 CASSLGQSSTDTQYF
18 TRBV27 CASSFGIGPLRNTGELFF
14 TRBV27 CASRPIGTTDTQYF
18 TRBV11-2 CASSLPIALERAKNIQYF
13 TRBV7-9 CASSLERGGEAFF
16 TRBV28 CASSLSWGVSSYEQYF
18 TRBV14 CASSQEIRTDVKVGAQYF
14 TRBV28 CASSLQGPRTEAFF
10 TRBV28 CASSSFEQYF
14 TRBV6-5 CASSRDRGYQPQHF
15 TRBV21-1 CASSNFGGGNEKLFF
15 TRBV7-8 CASSLPGQGQEKLFF
13 TRBV19 CASSMTPRGEQYF
15 TRBV27 CASSPGGGSNQPQHF
15 TRBV30 CAWSRGVENTGELFF
14 TRBV27 CASSLDRFTNGYTF
12 TRBV2 CASKTGGREQYF
16 TRBV6-4 CARRPVEGIAGNTIYF